This TCR beta chain was profiled in a study of PD-1 blockade in classical Hodgkin lymphoma. Study conclusions and caveats: Causes of the repertoire differences remain undefined, possibly disease activity or prior therapy.

A note on this clone: Antigen: not known.

Trimming took 4 bases from V and 5 from J, leaving 15 bases between them. The length of the CDR3 is 14 residues. The V gene's germline CDR1 is SGHDT and CDR2 YYEEEE. Repertoires were generated with immunoSEQ multiplex PCR, while TCRdb's copy carries only in-frame clones and drops some. This sample has 150,000 or so clones, with 78% found just once. Every single patient, without exception, relapsed after autologous stem cell transplantation, and brentuximab vedotin exposure varied. This chain uses TRBV5-6 with TRBJ1-1, with D hard to call. The specimen was peripheral blood mononuclear cells (PBMCs), collected before the second cycle of nivolumab. The clonotype comes from a human donor with classical Hodgkin lymphoma. Here the CDR3 DNA reads TGTGCCAGCAGCCCTGATTGGGGAGGGACTGAAGCTTTCTTT. It codes for CASSPDWGGTEAFF.